Presented here are 2 T cell receptor beta chains from one specimen sequenced in a study of regulatory T cells in long-lasting Graves disease. This sample's time point: newly diagnosed GD, antithyroid drugs for less than 3 months. PBMCs were the source of the RNA used for TCR sequencing. Arm-PCR of CDR3 regions and iRepertoire HTBI primers were used to build TCR beta libraries. TCRdb re-called the multiplex PCR reads with MiXCR, one entry per CDR3 protein. The sample lists about 240,000 distinct CDR3 sequences, just over 20% occurring once. This specimen was peripheral blood mononuclear cells (PBMCs), taken at new diagnosis, from a patient treated with antithyroid drugs. The receptors come from a female donor with Graves disease.

This clonotype has more than one count but fewer than ten. An end of the junction does not agree with germline; a read error may underlie this. This sequence joins TRBV5-1 and TRBJ2-6; D unresolved. The CDR3 is 16 amino acids. CDR1 is SGHRS and CDR2 is YFSETQ in the germline V gene. The DNA for the CDR3 is TGTGCCAGCAGCCGACCTGGGTACTCTGGGGCCAACGTCCTGACTTTC. This sequence encodes CASSRPGYSGANVLTF.

This clonotype was picked up a small number of times. This chain links TRBV3-1 with TRBJ2-3; 9 bases match TRBD2. The CDR3 is 19 amino acids. Germline lookup yields CDR1 LGHDT and CDR2 YNNKEL (reference sequence). V gave up 3 bases and J gave up 4 bases; unmatched junction bases: 17. The CDR3 sequence is CASSQSDWSSGNEADTQYF. In nucleotides, the CDR3 is TGTGCCAGCAGCCAGTCGGATTGGTCTAGCGGGAACGAAGCAGATACGCAGTATTTT.